This T cell receptor (beta chain) comes out of a study of cytomegalovirus exposure and HLA in healthy donors. 13 Jbeta primers and 60 Vbeta primers were used for the PCR. The table came from immunoSEQ multiplex PCR; TCRdb's copy has only in-frame clones and leaves some out. The sample has roughly 140,000 clones; over 70% are singletons. This CDR3 has 16 amino acids. CDR1 MGHRA and CDR2 YSYEKL come from the germline V gene. The chain carries TRBV4-1 and TRBJ2-5, with D unresolved. Judging by the DNA end, TRBJ2-7 fits better; the J call may be wrong. The sequence derives from a man aged 40-55 years in good health and CMV-seronegative. The specimen sequenced was PBMCs. The CDR3 nucleotides read TGCGCCAGCAGCCAACCCCGCGCCGCTAGCTCCTACGAGCAGTACTTC. Translating it yields CASSQPRAASSYEQYF.